This TCR beta chain was observed in a study of T-cell reconstitution after alpha-beta-depleted transplantation in children. General study points: Surviving recipient T cells and thymic progenitors produced the high day-60 TCRbeta diversity seen in some patients. A year had passed since transplant, and T-cell counts and diversity by then came mostly from newly produced T cells.

TCRbeta library preparation incorporated unique molecular identifiers. TCRdb reprocessed the PCR reads via MiXCR and lists one record per CDR3 protein. The profile shows fewer than 550,000 distinct CDR3 sequences, 15% to 20% of them singletons. This clonotype was seen a few times. Its antigen is not identified. The CDR3 is made up of 15 amino acids. Germline lookup yields CDR1 MGHRA and CDR2 YSYEKL. Trimming stripped 1 base from V and 7 bases from J, with 17 bases between. The TCR originated in a boy under two years old who had a stem cell transplant for Wiskott-Aldrich syndrome, so the T cells may come from the graft donor. The sample was PBMCs, mostly from graft donor cells, taken 360 days after TCRalphabeta/CD19-depleted stem cell transplant. This chain joins TRBV4-1 and TRBJ2-7; possibly TRBD1 or TRBD2 for D (5 bases each). The CDR3 nucleotides read TGCGCCAGCAGCCAAGTGGGCACCCGGGGCGAGGAGCAGTACTTC. Translation gives CASSQVGTRGEEQYF.